Listed here is a single T cell receptor (beta chain). Germline-derived CDR1 and CDR2 are MNHEY and SMNVEV (reference sequence). This CDR3 contains 13 residues. V lost 2 bases to trimming and J lost 0 bases, with 5 bases between them. TCRdb reprocessed the RACE reads with MiXCR, giving one entry per CDR3 protein. The sample records about 190,000 distinct CDR3 sequences, 24% being singletons. Noted time point: patch test 3, about 24 weeks after DPC sensitization. As for treatment: therapeutic diphenylcyclopropenone sensitization with weekly scalp DPC. These data are taken from a study of human T cells and chemical hapten exposure.

This specimen consisted of whole blood, obtained in connection with sensitization to the hapten diphenylcyclopropenone (DPC). The source of this sequence is a woman aged 40 to 50 with alopecia areata. Some clones in this sample may be carry-over from other donors' samples. V gene TRBV27 combines with J gene TRBJ2-7; D not certain. CDR3 in DNA: TGTGCCAGCAGTTTAGGATTCTCCTACGAGCAGTACTTC. Residues: CASSLGFSYEQYF.